The clone carrying this T cell receptor beta chain has a handful of counts. Its antigen is as yet unknown. Germline values: CDR1 SEHNR, CDR2 FQNEAQ (reference sequence). V shed 5 bases and J shed 4 bases, with 14 bases lying between them. The CDR3 consists of 15 residues. TCRdb processed the 5' RACE reads anew with MiXCR; each CDR3 protein has one entry. The sample yields approximately 220,000 distinct CDR3 sequences, about 18% seen once. The entry originates in a study of CD8 T cells in ankylosing spondylitis. The study, taken as a whole, reports: About 8 highly homologous variants made up a TCR beta motif that seemed to typify ankylosing spondylitis blood. Disease-linked clones were found to be CD8+ and relatively rare in peripheral blood.

The clonotype was recovered from a male donor with ankylosing spondylitis. Input material: blood, either unsorted or a sorted T cell fraction (not recorded which). The chain is built from TRBV7-9 and TRBJ2-2; D not certain. In DNA form, the CDR3 reads TGTGCCAGCAGCCCCGGACCCCTATCCACCGGGGAGCTGTTTTTT. Amino acid sequence: CASSPGPLSTGELFF. Filled out from reference TRBV7-9 and TRBJ2-2, the complete variable domain reads DTGVSQNPRHKITKRGQNVTFRCDPISEHNRLYWYRQTLGQGPEFLTYFQNEAQLEKSRLLSDRFSAERPKGSFSTLEIQRTEQGDSAMYLCASSPGPLSTGELFFGEGSRLTVL.